This T cell receptor beta chain was identified during a study of Ad26.COV2.S vaccination and SARS-CoV-2 variants. General study results and limits: Reports say spike-specific CD8+ and CD4+ T cell responses covered substantial breadth after vaccination. Placebo recipients showed lower spike-specific TCR breadth than vaccinees.

Assay: immunoSEQ multiplex PCR; the TCRdb copy retains only in-frame clones and omits some. There are about 350,000 clones in the sample; 70% to 90% occur only once, and roughly 3.5% lies in the top ten. The trim removed 0 bases at V and 5 bases at J, leaving 11 bases unmatched. The CDR3 has 17 amino acids. Germline lookup yields CDR1 SGDLS and CDR2 YYNGEE. This clone has only a few counts. Its antigen is unidentified. Treatment here: 15 to 20 received Ad26.COV2.S at low or high dose, single or two shots; five or six received placebo; per-sample allocation not given. On day 63 after the first injection, vaccine and placebo recipients gave samples.

The receptor comes from a person between 18 and 65 years old who received the Ad26.COV2.S COVID-19 vaccine or a placebo. The V call is TRBV9, the J call TRBJ2-3; 8 bases match TRBD2. This specimen was peripheral blood, taken in a trial of Ad26.COV2.S vaccine versus placebo. CDR3 DNA: TGTGCCAGCAGCGTAGCGGGGGCGGGGGGATTTGGAGATACGCAGTATTTT. This gives the protein CASSVAGAGGFGDTQYF.